This record covers a single T cell receptor beta chain. The V gene's germline CDR1 is SQVTM and CDR2 ANQGSEA. The CDR3 is 14 residues long. The V end lost 6 bases, the J end lost 5 bases, and 17 bases lay between the germline ends. The sample originates from a study of T cell responses to AZD1222 COVID-19 vaccine. Sequencing was performed with immunoSEQ multiplex PCR; in TCRdb, only in-frame clones are kept and a portion is missing. Of about 40,000 clones detected, over 75% appear once; the ten largest clones hold roughly 29%. The sequence came from an adult who received the MenACWY meningococcal vaccine as a control. The chain has TRBV29-1 and TRBJ2-1, with D perhaps assigned TRBD1 or TRBD2 (7 bases each). This sample comprised peripheral blood, obtained 28 days after the second dose of the MenACWY control vaccine. CDR3 in DNA: TGCAGCGTCAACGACAGGGCGGGGGACAATGAGCAGTTCTTC. Its translation: CSVNDRAGDNEQFF.